This T cell receptor beta chain emerged from a study of T cell responses to AZD1222 COVID-19 vaccine. Study findings and constraints: Only a handful of people who got AZD1222 tested seropositive at baseline. Repertoires were sampled only after the peak T cell response. Among vaccine-associated CD4 TCRs, coverage spanned spike, with dominance at 160-218 and 743-854.

Details on this clone: Its antigen is undetermined.

Trimming at V came to 3 bases and at J to 7 bases, leaving 8 bases not matched to a gene. Germline CDR1 reads MNHNS; CDR2 reads SASEGT. The CDR3 consists of 16 residues. The repertoire was sequenced with immunoSEQ multiplex PCR; TCRdb's copy has only in-frame clones and lacks some. Among about 150,000 clones listed, about 91% were seen once. Sample: peripheral blood, taken on day 0 of MenACWY control vaccination. The rearrangement links TRBV6-1 to TRBJ1-5; 11 positions match TRBD1. The clonotype originates from an adult in good health. The CDR3: CASSDRDRGYGQPQHF. The CDR3 DNA reads as TGTGCCAGCAGTGACCGGGACAGGGGGTACGGGCAGCCCCAGCATTTT.